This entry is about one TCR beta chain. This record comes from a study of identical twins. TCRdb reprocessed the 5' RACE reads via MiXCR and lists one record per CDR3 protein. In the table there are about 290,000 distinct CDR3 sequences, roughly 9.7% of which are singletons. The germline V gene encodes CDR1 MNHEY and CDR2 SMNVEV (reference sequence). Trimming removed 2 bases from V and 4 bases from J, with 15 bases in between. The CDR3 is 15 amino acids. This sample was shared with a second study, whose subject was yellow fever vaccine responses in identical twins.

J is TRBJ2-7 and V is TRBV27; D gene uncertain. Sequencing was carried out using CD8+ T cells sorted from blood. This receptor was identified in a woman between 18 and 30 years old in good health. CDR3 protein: CASSLTAQLNYEQYF. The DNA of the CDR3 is TGTGCCAGCAGTTTAACAGCCCAACTTAATTACGAGCAGTACTTC.